What follows are 5 T cell receptor beta chains derived from one specimen sequenced in a study of blood T cell repertoires in COVID-19. TCRdb keeps only in-frame clones here, not all; method: immunoSEQ multiplex PCR. The sample carries 250,000 to 350,000 clones, about 80% recorded once. Sequencing used peripheral blood. All receptors derive from a person aged 70 to 85 with COVID-19, enrolled during active disease.

This clone was observed a handful of times. The chain uses TRBV5-1 and TRBJ1-1, with a possible D match to TRBD1 (5 bases). This CDR3 spans 13 amino acids. Between the trimmed V and J ends, which lost 3 bases and 6 bases, there was a span of 12 bases. CDR1 is SGHRS and CDR2 is YFSETQ in the germline V gene. The CDR3 reads CASSSNGGAEAFF. In nucleotides, the CDR3 is TGCGCCAGCAGCTCTAATGGGGGGGCTGAAGCTTTCTTT.

V and J are TRBV7-2 and TRBJ1-1; a possible D gene is TRBD1 (6 bases). V lost 1 base, J lost 4 bases, and 7 bases lay in between. From germline, CDR1 is SGHTA and CDR2 FQGNSA. The CDR3 sequence is 13 residues long. The CDR3 sequence: CASSLGGLTEAFF. The CDR3 DNA reads as TGTGCCAGCAGCTTAGGGGGGCTCACTGAAGCTTTCTTT.

The chain is built from TRBV2 and TRBJ1-2, with 10 bases that match TRBD1. With 7 bases clipped from V and 8 bases from J, the junction kept 13 bases outside the gene matches. Germline V gene lookup returns CDR1 SNHLY and CDR2 FYNNEI. The CDR3 spans 15 residues. CDR3 loop: CASNKGTDRGVGYTF. The CDR3 DNA sequence: TGTGCCAGCAATAAGGGAACGGACAGGGGGGTGGGCTACACCTTC.

This chain connects TRBV27 to TRBJ2-3; unclear D gene. V lost 6 bases and J lost 4, with 20 bases in between. CDR1 and CDR2 (germline): MNHEY, SMNVEV (reference sequence). The CDR3 length is 16 residues. CDR3 DNA: TGTGCCAGCAGCCCCTCTCCCCTAGGTTCCGCAGATACGCAGTATTTT. As protein: CASSPSPLGSADTQYF.

The chain couples TRBV28 to TRBJ2-1, with 7 bases identical to TRBD2. Germline CDR1 and CDR2: MDHEN and SYDVKM. This CDR3 spans 15 amino acids. The J segment lost 4 bases and the V segment lost 11 bases, leaving 14 bases of the junction unmatched. CDR3 residues: CAAWGGERGYNEQFF. For the CDR3, the DNA is TGTGCCGCGTGGGGTGGGGAGCGGGGTTACAATGAGCAGTTCTTC.